One and the same sample provided the 3 T cell receptor beta chains below, sequenced in a study of blood T cell repertoires in COVID-19. TCRdb's table, derived via immunoSEQ multiplex PCR, lists solely in-frame clones and lacks some. The sample lists 200,000 to 300,000 clones; around 81% were seen once. Sequencing input: peripheral blood. Receptors were obtained from an elderly woman with COVID-19, enrolled during active disease.

CDR3 nucleotides: TGTGCCAGCAGCTCCCGGACAGGCCTCTATGGCTACACCTTC. Translation: CASSSRTGLYGYTF. The chain has TRBV4-2 and TRBJ1-2; 7 positions agree with TRBD1. Germline CDR1 is LGHNA and CDR2 is YNFKEQ. The CDR3 spans 14 residues. V trimming: 5 bases; J trimming: 4 bases; junction bases outside the gene matches: 7.

The chain joins TRBV9 to TRBJ2-3, with D possibly matching TRBD2 (6 bases). There are 13 residues in the CDR3. From germline, CDR1 is SGDLS and CDR2 YYNGEE. Trimming stripped 3 bases from V and 3 bases from J, with 8 bases between. CDR3 DNA: TGTGCCAGCAGCGGCGGGACTACAGATACGCAGTATTTT. This sequence encodes CASSGGTTDTQYF.

The chain is built from TRBV18 and TRBJ1-1, with 9 bases identical to TRBD1. CDR3 length: 13 residues. Germline trimming cut 3 bases from V and 8 bases from J; bases unmatched to any gene: 4. Germline lookup yields CDR1 KGHSH and CDR2 LQKENI. Written as DNA, the CDR3 is TGTGCCAGCTCACCGGGACAGGGAGGGGAAGCTTTCTTT. This gives the protein CASSPGQGGEAFF.